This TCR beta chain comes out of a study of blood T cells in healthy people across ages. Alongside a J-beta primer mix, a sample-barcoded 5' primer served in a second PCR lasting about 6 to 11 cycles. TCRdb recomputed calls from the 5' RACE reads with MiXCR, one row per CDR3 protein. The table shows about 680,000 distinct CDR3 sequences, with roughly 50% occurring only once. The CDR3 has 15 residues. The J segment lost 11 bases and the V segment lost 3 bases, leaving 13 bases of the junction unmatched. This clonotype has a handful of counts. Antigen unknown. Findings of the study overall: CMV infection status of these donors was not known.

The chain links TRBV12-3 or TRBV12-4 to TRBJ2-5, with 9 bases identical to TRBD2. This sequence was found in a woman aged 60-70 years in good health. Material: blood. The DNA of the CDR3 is TGTGCCAGCAGTTTGGCTAGCGGGACCTACAATGAGCAGTACTTC. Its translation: CASSLASGTYNEQYF.